This is a list of T cell receptor beta chains from one sample in a study of cytomegalovirus exposure and HLA in healthy donors. The method was immunoSEQ multiplex PCR; TCRdb's version includes in-frame clones alone and lacks a portion of them. This table has about 120,000 clones, about 75% appearing once. Sequenced: PBMCs. Every receptor here comes from a man aged 60 to 75 in good health and CMV-seropositive. Both conserved end residues are part of each CDR3. The order of the fields is V gene, J gene, clone size, D gene, CDR3 DNA, CDR3 protein. A D gene is named only where the DNA matches it firmly. The size field is filled for only some rows; it gives once, few, many or a size class.

v_gene: TRBV5-8; j_gene: TRBJ1-5; abundance: -; d_gene: TRBD1; CDR3nt: TGTGCCAGCAGCTTCACAACCCTTGGACAGGGAGCTACCAATCAGCCCCAGCATTTT; CDR3aa: CASSFTTLGQGATNQPQHF
v_gene: TRBV10-3; j_gene: TRBJ2-5; abundance: -; d_gene: -; CDR3nt: TGTGCCATCAGTGAATTGGGCAGGGAAGAGACCCAGTACTTC; CDR3aa: CAISELGREETQYF
v_gene: TRBV30; j_gene: TRBJ2-7; abundance: once; d_gene: -; CDR3nt: TGTGCCTGGAGCGTCGAGGTCTACGAGCAGTACTTC; CDR3aa: CAWSVEVYEQYF
v_gene: TRBV15; j_gene: TRBJ1-6; abundance: -; d_gene: -; CDR3nt: TGTGCCACCAGCAGAGAGCAGGGGCGGGATTCACCCCTCCACTTT; CDR3aa: CATSREQGRDSPLHF
v_gene: TRBV30; j_gene: TRBJ1-6; abundance: -; d_gene: -; CDR3nt: TGTGCGTATGGAGTGGACTATAATTCACCCCTCCACTTT; CDR3aa: CAYGVDYNSPLHF
v_gene: TRBV7-8; j_gene: TRBJ2-1; abundance: once; d_gene: -; CDR3nt: TGTGCCAGCAGCTTACAGGGGAGCTCCTACAATGAGCAGTTCTTC; CDR3aa: CASSLQGSSYNEQFF
v_gene: TRBV7-3; j_gene: TRBJ2-2; abundance: -; d_gene: TRBD1; CDR3nt: TGTGCCAGCAGCTCCGCCGGGACAGGGGTCACCGGGGAGCTGTTTTTT; CDR3aa: CASSSAGTGVTGELFF
v_gene: TRBV10-3; j_gene: TRBJ2-7; abundance: few; d_gene: -; CDR3nt: TGTGCCATCAGAAACTTGGGGCCTCCTAACGAGCAGTACTTC; CDR3aa: CAIRNLGPPNEQYF
v_gene: TRBV5-4; j_gene: TRBJ1-2; abundance: -; d_gene: -; CDR3nt: TGTGCCAGCAGCTTGGGGGGAGGAGTACGAGCTAACTATGGCTACACCTTC; CDR3aa: CASSLGGGVRANYGYTF
v_gene: TRBV2; j_gene: TRBJ1-6; abundance: -; d_gene: TRBD1; CDR3nt: TGTGCCAGCATCCCCGGGACAGATAATTCACCCCTCCACTTT; CDR3aa: CASIPGTDNSPLHF
v_gene: TRBV6-1; j_gene: TRBJ1-1; abundance: -; d_gene: -; CDR3nt: TGTGCCAGCAGTGAAGCCAGGGGTGAGACTGAAGCTTTCTTT; CDR3aa: CASSEARGETEAFF
v_gene: TRBV14; j_gene: TRBJ2-1; abundance: -; d_gene: -; CDR3nt: TGTGCCAGCAGCCAAGATCGACCAAAGGAGGATGAGCAGTTCTTC; CDR3aa: CASSQDRPKEDEQFF
v_gene: TRBV27; j_gene: TRBJ2-7; abundance: -; d_gene: -; CDR3nt: TGTGCCAGCAGTTCACTCCCCGACACGGAATCGTCCTACGAGCAGTACTTC; CDR3aa: CASSSLPDTESSYEQYF
v_gene: TRBV7-9; j_gene: TRBJ2-1; abundance: -; d_gene: TRBD1; CDR3nt: TGTGCCAGTAAAATAGTAGGGGGACAGACTCAGTTCTTC; CDR3aa: CASKIVGGQTQFF
v_gene: TRBV6-4; j_gene: TRBJ1-1; abundance: few; d_gene: -; CDR3nt: TGTGCCAGCAGCTTCAGCACTGAAGCTTTCTTT; CDR3aa: CASSFSTEAFF
v_gene: TRBV5-1; j_gene: TRBJ1-1; abundance: -; d_gene: TRBD1; CDR3nt: TGCGCCAGCAGCGACAGGGCCCAGAACACTGAAGCTTTCTTT; CDR3aa: CASSDRAQNTEAFF
v_gene: TRBV25-1; j_gene: TRBJ1-4; abundance: once; d_gene: -; CDR3nt: TGTGCCAGCAGTGAATCTTCCGGAAAACTGTTTTTT; CDR3aa: CASSESSGKLFF
v_gene: TRBV7-2; j_gene: TRBJ1-2; abundance: -; d_gene: TRBD1; CDR3nt: TGTGCCAGCAGCTTACGGACAGGGGCTGGGAATGGCTACACCTTC; CDR3aa: CASSLRTGAGNGYTF
v_gene: TRBV5-1; j_gene: TRBJ2-7; abundance: -; d_gene: -; CDR3nt: TGCGCCAGCAGCTTGGGCCCGCCCTCCTACGAGCAGTACTTC; CDR3aa: CASSLGPPSYEQYF
v_gene: TRBV5-4; j_gene: TRBJ1-6; abundance: few; d_gene: TRBD1; CDR3nt: TGTGCCAGCAGCGCAGGAGGGACAGGGGACGATTCACCCCTCCACTTT; CDR3aa: CASSAGGTGDDSPLHF